Sequencing of this T cell receptor beta chain was carried out in a study of shared clonotypes between healthy human individuals. General study results and limits: Researchers sampled blood only, noting tissue repertoires likely differ.

CDR3 length: 14 amino acids. The germline V gene encodes CDR1 SGHDT and CDR2 YYEEEE. V trimming: 2 bases; J trimming: 6 bases; junction bases outside the gene matches: 6. As to this clone: Its antigen is currently unknown.

The protocol was immunoSEQ multiplex PCR, while the TCRdb copy is restricted to in-frame clones and leaves out a portion. The repertoire has over a million clones, about three quarters of them found once; the top ten carry around 1.5%. The rearrangement uses TRBV5-6 and TRBJ2-7; 9 nucleotides agree with TRBD1. The TCR comes from a man aged 18 to 30 in good health. The sequencing input was memory CD4+ T cells sorted from blood. The subset is: CD45RA-negative fraction. As DNA, the CDR3 is TGTGCCAGCAGCTTTGGGACAGGGTGGGGCGAGCAGTACTTC. Amino acid sequence: CASSFGTGWGEQYF.